Below, 29 T cell receptor beta chains from the same sample are listed, as sequenced in a study of blood T cells in healthy people across ages. With a J-beta primer mix and a sample-barcoded 5' primer, a second PCR ran 7 to 11 cycles. TCRdb reprocessed the 5' RACE reads via MiXCR and lists one record per CDR3 protein. Of about 1.4 million distinct CDR3 sequences in the sample, 45% to 70% were seen once. Sequenced sample: blood. These receptors were obtained from a man in his late teens or twenties in good health.

This clonotype was detected a few times. The V gene is TRBV2, the J gene TRBJ2-3, with D perhaps TRBD2 (6 bases). Per the germline V gene, CDR1 is SNHLY and CDR2 is FYNNEI. The CDR3 extends over 15 amino acids. Between the trimmed V and J ends, which lost 3 bases and 1 base, there was a span of 11 bases. CDR3 in DNA: TGTGCCAGCAGTGACTGGGGGGTTGGCACAGATACGCAGTATTTT. This translates into CASSDWGVGTDTQYF.

This chain uses TRBV24-1 with TRBJ2-5; D remains unclear. Per the germline V gene, CDR1 is KGHDR and CDR2 is SFDVKD. The CDR3 extends over 14 amino acids. Trimming stripped 7 bases from V and 1 base from J, with 12 bases between. This CDR3 is CATSDGSGQETQYF. The CDR3 DNA reads as TGTGCCACCAGCGACGGGTCGGGCCAAGAGACCCAGTACTTC.

The chain is built from TRBV6-1 and TRBJ2-7; D ambiguous. The CDR3 spans 11 residues. Germline lookup yields CDR1 MNHNS and CDR2 SASEGT. Trimming shortened V by 7 bases and J by 3 bases, and 7 bases separated the two germline ends. CDR3 amino acids: CASKGYYEQYF. CDR3 sequence (DNA): TGTGCCAGCAAAGGGTACTACGAGCAGTACTTC.

This clonotype has only a few counts. The chain recombines TRBV7-2 with TRBJ2-1; 9 bases match TRBD1. The CDR3 extends over 16 amino acids. The V gene's germline CDR1 is SGHTA and CDR2 FQGNSA. Germline trimming cut 0 bases from V and 6 bases from J; bases unmatched to any gene: 6. In DNA, the CDR3 is TGTGCCAGCAGCTTAGCGCAACAGGGGGCGGGCAATGAGCAGTTCTTC. This translates into CASSLAQQGAGNEQFF.

This clonotype was observed a handful of times. The V and J genes are TRBV5-1 and TRBJ2-4; the D gene is possibly TRBD1 (5 bases). The J call may be in error: the DNA end matches TRBJ2-7 better. The CDR3 has 17 residues. CDR1 is SGHRS, CDR2 YFSETQ, per germline. The CDR3 nucleotides read TGCGCCAGCAGCTTGACGGGTGTTCAGGGTAGATCGTACGAGCAGTACTTC. Encoded protein: CASSLTGVQGRSYEQYF.

The rearrangement uses TRBV27 and TRBJ2-6; D remains unclear. The CDR3 loop spans 15 amino acids. The V gene's germline CDR1 is MNHEY and CDR2 SMNVEV (reference sequence). V dropped 8 bases and J dropped 2 bases, with 13 bases sitting between them. The CDR3, as DNA: TGTGCCAGCGGGAAAAACATCCCTGGGGCCAACGTCCTGACTTTC. Translating it yields CASGKNIPGANVLTF. Looking up the rest from reference TRBV27 and TRBJ2-6 gives the full variable domain: EAQVTQNPRYLITVTGKKLTVTCSQNMNHEYMSWYRQDPGLGLRQIYYSMNVEVTDKGDVPEGYKVSRKEKRNFPLILESPSPNQTSLYFCASGKNIPGANVLTFGAGSRLTVL.

J is TRBJ2-7 and V is TRBV28; D call uncertain. CDR1 and CDR2 (germline): MDHEN, SYDVKM. CDR3 length: 13 residues. The V and J ends lost 4 bases and 2 bases respectively, with 9 bases between them. The CDR3 nucleotides are TGTGCCAGCAGTTCCGTGATGACCTACGAGCAGTACTTC. This codes for CASSSVMTYEQYF.

This clonotype has a handful of counts. The chain links TRBV15 to TRBJ1-5; D is uncertain. The CDR3 runs to 14 residues. V was shortened by 5 bases and J by 7 bases, with 15 bases between the two germline ends. Germline CDR1 LNHNV, CDR2 YYDKDF (reference sequence). The CDR3 DNA is TGTGCCACCAGCGGGCGGTCCCCGGGGCAGCCCCAGCATTTT. This encodes CATSGRSPGQPQHF.

This chain joins TRBV19 and TRBJ2-4, with D unresolved. Per germline, CDR1 LNHDA and CDR2 SQIVND (reference sequence). The CDR3 is made up of 14 amino acids. V was trimmed by 2 bases and J by 0 bases, leaving 5 bases between them. The CDR3 loop is CASSIQVAKNIQYF. CDR3 nucleotides: TGTGCCAGTAGTATACAGGTAGCCAAAAACATTCAGTACTTC.

This chain uses TRBV5-1 with TRBJ2-7, with a tentative D call TRBD1 (6 bases). The CDR3 covers 14 residues. Germline V CDR1 and CDR2: SGHRS, YFSETQ. Trimming left V 5 bases short and J 2 bases short, with 14 bases between. The CDR3 coding sequence is TGCGCCAGCAGAGTTGGTCAGGGGCCCTACGAGCAGTACTTC. This translates into CASRVGQGPYEQYF.

CDR3: CASGRDTYEQYF. The CDR3 DNA sequence: TGTGCCAGCGGCCGGGACACCTACGAGCAGTACTTC. The rearrangement joins TRBV6-6 to TRBJ2-7; weak D call: TRBD1 (6 bases). Trimming pared 8 bases from V and 2 bases from J, leaving 10 bases between. Germline CDR1 is MNHNY and CDR2 is SVGAGI (reference sequence). The CDR3 is 12 residues long.

V usage is TRBV6-5 and J usage is TRBJ2-3, with TRBD2 identical over 9 bases. The V and J ends lost 4 bases and 5 bases, in that order; junction bases with no gene match: 10. Germline CDR1 and CDR2: MNHEY and SVGAGI. The CDR3 totals 16 residues. The CDR3 loop is CASSSPGRGGRDTQYF. The CDR3 coding sequence is TGTGCCAGCAGTTCCCCAGGGCGGGGGGGTCGAGATACGCAGTATTTT.

This chain uses TRBV28 with TRBJ1-2; 7 nucleotides align to TRBD1. V shed 3 bases and J 0 bases; nucleotides not matched to a gene: 7. CDR3 size: 16 residues. Germline CDR1 reads MDHEN; CDR2 reads SYDVKM. CDR3 coding DNA: TGTGCCAGCAGTTTTAGGGGGCCGACTCCTAACTATGGCTACACCTTC. Translated: CASSFRGPTPNYGYTF.

This clonotype was found once. The chain joins TRBV27 to TRBJ1-2; D might be TRBD1 (6 bases). CDR1 is MNHEY, CDR2 SMNVEV, per germline (reference sequence). This CDR3 has 13 amino acids. Deletions cut 3 bases from V and 4 bases from J, with 9 bases between. CDR3 bases: TGTGCCAGCAGTTTCGGACAGTTCTATGGCTACACCTTC. Translating it yields CASSFGQFYGYTF.

This chain uses TRBV20-1 with TRBJ2-1, with 12 positions matching TRBD2. V lost 3 bases and J lost 0; bases outside the gene matches: 24. The CDR3 sequence is 23 residues long. Germline CDR1 DFQATT, CDR2 SNEGSKA (reference sequence). The DNA of the CDR3 is TGCAGTGCTAGGGGGTTTGAGGCTGTGGAACTAGCGGGGGGCAAAAGCTCCTACAATGAGCAGTTCTTC. Amino acid sequence: CSARGFEAVELAGGKSSYNEQFF.

This chain uses TRBV6-4 with TRBJ2-7; D is uncertain. This CDR3 is 14 amino acids long. V was shortened by 4 bases and J by 4 bases, with 14 bases between the two germline ends. Germline V lookup: CDR1 MRHNA, CDR2 SNTAGT. The CDR3 DNA reads as TGTGCCAGCAGTGGCCCGAACCCGCCTTACGAGCAGTACTTC. Translated, it gives CASSGPNPPYEQYF.

The CDR3 region has the DNA TGCGCCAGCAGCTTGGGACAGGGAGGCCCCACGGGCACCGGGGAGCTGTTTTTT. It yields the protein CASSLGQGGPTGTGELFF. The rearrangement links TRBV5-1 to TRBJ2-2; TRBD1 might be the D (7 bases). Germline CDR1 reads SGHRS; CDR2 reads YFSETQ. V was cut by 0 bases and J by 4 bases, with 19 bases left in between. The CDR3 is 18 amino acids.

This clonotype was counted only a few times. V usage is TRBV29-1 and J usage is TRBJ2-3; 7 bases fit TRBD1. The CDR3 runs to 14 residues. Trimming at V came to 6 bases and at J to 4 bases, leaving 10 bases not matched to a gene. The germline gives CDR1 SQVTM, CDR2 ANQGSEA. The DNA of the CDR3 is TGCAGCGTCCCCCAGGGGGTAGGCGCAGATACGCAGTATTTT. Amino acids: CSVPQGVGADTQYF.

The V and J genes are TRBV5-1 and TRBJ2-2; the D is unclear. V lost 6 bases and J lost 0, with 9 bases in between. The germline CDR1 and CDR2 sequences are SGHRS and YFSETQ. The CDR3 totals 14 residues. This chain's CDR3 is CASTDRTNTGELFF. CDR3 DNA sequence: TGCGCCAGCACCGACCGTACGAACACCGGGGAGCTGTTTTTT.

A few counts support this clonotype. This chain links TRBV24-1 with TRBJ2-5, with 7 bases matching TRBD1. The germline V gene encodes CDR1 KGHDR and CDR2 SFDVKD. Trimming took 6 bases from V and 2 from J; bases not matched to a gene: 14. The CDR3 has 17 amino acids. The CDR3 DNA sequence: TGTGCCACCAGTCTTTCGGATTTCGGGACAGATCAAGAGACCCAGTACTTC. Its protein product is CATSLSDFGTDQETQYF.

This chain uses TRBV5-1 with TRBJ2-7, with TRBD2 matching 8 bases. Looked up from germline, CDR1 is SGHRS and CDR2 is YFSETQ. The V and J ends lost 7 bases and 1 base, in that order; junction bases with no gene match: 10. The CDR3 extends over 15 amino acids. This chain's CDR3 is CASRTDLAGSYEQYF. CDR3 DNA sequence: TGCGCCAGCCGGACCGACCTAGCGGGTTCCTACGAGCAGTACTTC.

The rearrangement uses TRBV21-1 and TRBJ2-1; TRBD2 reflects the table's D call only, with no check against the DNA. TRBV21-1 is deemed a pseudogene. The CDR3 extends over 16 amino acids. CDR3 nucleotide sequence: TGTGCCAGTATCACTAGGGGCTCCGCACAGTACAATGAGCAGTTCTTC. Translated: CASITRGSAQYNEQFF.

The table lists this clonotype with a few counts. This sequence joins TRBV20-1 and TRBJ2-6; 7 bases match TRBD1. Trimming removed 6 bases from V and 0 bases from J; junction bases left unmatched: 8. CDR3 length: 16 amino acids. Looked up from germline, CDR1 is DFQATT and CDR2 is SNEGSKA (reference sequence). CDR3 sequence (DNA): TGCAGTGCCTCCGGGACAGCGCGCTCTGGGGCCAACGTCCTGACTTTC. It translates to CSASGTARSGANVLTF.

With regard to this clonotype: The junction shows a germline mismatch at one end, possibly a read error. CDR3 region: CANSIFAGVTDTQYF. The CDR3 DNA reads TGCGCCAACAGCATTTTCGCGGGAGTCACAGATACGCAGTATTTT. The J gene is TRBJ2-3, the V gene TRBV5-1; 7 bases are a match to TRBD2. Germline CDR1 and CDR2: SGHRS and YFSETQ. This CDR3 comprises 15 residues.

This rearrangement joins TRBV25-1 to TRBJ2-7, with TRBD1 matching over 11 bases. This CDR3 contains 15 residues. V was clipped by 4 bases and J by 3 bases; unmatched bases: 5. CDR1 and CDR2 (germline): MGHDK, SYGVNS. Here the CDR3 DNA reads TGTGCCAGCAGTGCAGGGGACAGGGGGTTCTACGAGCAGTACTTC. Translation gives CASSAGDRGFYEQYF.

This clonotype was observed a handful of times. V is TRBV20-1 and J is TRBJ1-2; TRBD1 matches at 10 bases. There are 14 residues in the CDR3. From germline, CDR1 is DFQATT and CDR2 SNEGSKA (reference sequence). Trimming at V came to 3 bases and at J to 5 bases, leaving 6 bases not matched to a gene. The CDR3 sequence is CSASQGQGVYGYTF. The CDR3 coding sequence is TGCAGTGCTAGCCAAGGACAGGGGGTGTATGGCTACACCTTC.

This clonotype occurred a few times. This chain links TRBV20-1 with TRBJ2-7; the match to TRBD2 covers 12 bases. The CDR3 covers 15 residues. Germline CDR1 and CDR2: DFQATT and SNEGSKA (reference sequence). V shed 3 bases, J shed 2 bases, and the junction held 5 bases outside the gene matches. The CDR3 loop reads CSARLGLAGTYEQYF. The CDR3 DNA sequence: TGCAGTGCTAGGTTGGGACTAGCGGGCACCTACGAGCAGTACTTC.

The chain is built from TRBV7-2 and TRBJ1-5; 10 nucleotides match TRBD1. CDR1 and CDR2 (germline): SGHTA, FQGNSA. This CDR3 contains 15 residues. V shed 5 bases and J 7 bases; nucleotides not matched to a gene: 8. The DNA of the CDR3 is TGTGCCAGCAGCCACGCCGGGACAGGGGCCCAGCCCCAGCATTTT. It specifies CASSHAGTGAQPQHF.

This sequence joins TRBV28 and TRBJ2-1; no clear D gene. CDR1 MDHEN and CDR2 SYDVKM come from the germline V gene. V lost 6 bases, J lost 8 bases, and 17 bases lay in between. The CDR3 is 14 residues long. The CDR3 DNA reads as TGTGCCAGCAGCATCCCCGACATTTGGGATGAGCAGTTCTTC. The encoded protein is CASSIPDIWDEQFF. Filled out from reference TRBV28 and TRBJ2-1, the complete variable domain reads DVKVTQSSRYLVKRTGEKVFLECVQDMDHENMFWYRQDPGLGLRLIYFSYDVKMKEKGDIPEGYSVSREKKERFSLILESASTNQTSMYLCASSIPDIWDEQFFGPGTRLTVL.